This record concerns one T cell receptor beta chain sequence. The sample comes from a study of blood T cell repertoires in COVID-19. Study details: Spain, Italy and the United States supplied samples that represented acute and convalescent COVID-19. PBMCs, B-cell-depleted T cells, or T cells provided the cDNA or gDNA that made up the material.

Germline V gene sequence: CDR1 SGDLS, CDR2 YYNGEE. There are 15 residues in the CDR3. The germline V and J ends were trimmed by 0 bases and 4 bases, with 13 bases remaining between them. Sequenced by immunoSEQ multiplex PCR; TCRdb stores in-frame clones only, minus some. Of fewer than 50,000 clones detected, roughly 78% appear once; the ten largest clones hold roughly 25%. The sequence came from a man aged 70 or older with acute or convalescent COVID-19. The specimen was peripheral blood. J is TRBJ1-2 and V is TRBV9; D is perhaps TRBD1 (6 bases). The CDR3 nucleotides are TGTGCCAGCAGCGTAGGGACAGAAGCCATCTATGGCTACACCTTC. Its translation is CASSVGTEAIYGYTF. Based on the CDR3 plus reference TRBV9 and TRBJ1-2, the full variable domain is DSGVTQTPKHLITATGQRVTLRCSPRSGDLSVYWYQQSLDQGLQFLIQYYNGEERAKGNILERFSAQQFPDLHSELNLSSLELGDSALYFCASSVGTEAIYGYTFGSGTRLTVV.